These T cell receptor beta chains were read from a single sample in a study of CD8+CD57+ T cells in acquired aplastic anemia. TCRdb re-derived calls from the reads in MiXCR, one entry per CDR3 protein. The sample consists of 130,000 or so distinct CDR3 sequences, 35% to 50% of them appearing once. The sequenced sample consisted of sorted CD4+, CD8+, or CD8+CD57+ T cells (not recorded which) from PBMCs. These receptors came from a human donor in good health, serving as a control. Both conserved end residues are part of each CDR3. The order of the fields is clone size, J gene, D gene, V gene, CDR3 protein, CDR3 DNA. A D gene is named only where the DNA matches it firmly. Clone size is stated in some rows and not others, as once, few, many or a class when expanded.

>few|TRBJ1-4|NA|TRBV3-1
CASSQTSGVTLFF
TGTGCCAGCAGCCAAACTTCAGGGGTGACACTGTTTTTT
>NA|TRBJ1-6|NA|TRBV2
CASSITGNESPLHF
TGTGCCAGCAGCATCACAGGAAACGAGTCACCCCTCCACTTT
>once|TRBJ1-1|NA|TRBV2
CASTEGRNTEAFF
TGTGCCAGCACGGAGGGGAGGAACACTGAAGCTTTCTTT
>NA|TRBJ2-2|NA|TRBV18
CASSPLGTVGAGELFF
TGTGCCAGCTCACCACTCGGGACCGTAGGCGCCGGGGAGCTGTTTTTT
>NA|TRBJ2-2|TRBD1|TRBV10-3
CAIRRDRDTGELFF
TGTGCCATCAGGCGGGACAGGGACACCGGGGAGCTGTTTTTT
>NA|TRBJ1-6|NA|TRBV7-9
CASSLRSVGESPLHF
TGTGCCAGCAGCTTGCGGTCGGTGGGTGAATCACCCCTCCACTTT
>many|TRBJ1-1|TRBD1|TRBV11-2
CASSIRTGEAFF
TGTGCCAGCAGCATAAGGACAGGAGAAGCTTTCTTT
>NA|TRBJ2-2|TRBD2|TRBV5-1
CASKLAENTGELFF
TGCGCCAGCAAACTAGCGGAAAACACCGGGGAGCTGTTTTTT
>many|TRBJ2-1|NA|TRBV4-2
CASSRDLDNEQFF
TGTGCCAGCAGCCGGGACCTAGACAATGAGCAGTTCTTC
>many|TRBJ2-5|TRBD1|TRBV2
CASSSRTGIQETQYF
TGTGCCAGCAGTTCGAGGACAGGGATACAAGAGACCCAGTACTTC
>NA|TRBJ2-5|NA|TRBV20-1
CSASRTVQETQYF
TGCAGTGCTAGTAGGACAGTTCAAGAGACCCAGTACTTC
>NA|TRBJ2-7|NA|TRBV29-1
CSGKGRAGAEQYF
TGCAGCGGGAAGGGTAGGGCAGGGGCGGAGCAGTACTTC
>NA|TRBJ1-6|NA|TRBV20-1
CSARQGGHNSPLHF
TGCAGTGCGCGCCAGGGAGGGCATAACTCACCCCTCCACTTT
>NA|TRBJ1-2|NA|TRBV6-1
CASSLQGGGHTF
TGTGCCAGCAGCCTCCAGGGTGGCGGCCACACCTTC
>few|TRBJ2-1|TRBD2|TRBV20-1
CSVNGGEINEQFF
TGCAGCGTCAACGGGGGGGAGATTAATGAGCAGTTCTTC
>many|TRBJ1-1|TRBD1|TRBV19
CASSPRDSAEAFF
TGTGCCAGTAGTCCCAGGGACAGCGCTGAAGCTTTCTTT
>many|TRBJ2-7|TRBD2|TRBV12-3/TRBV12-4
CASSSGLAGGSYEQYF
TGTGCCAGCAGTTCGGGACTAGCGGGGGGTTCCTACGAGCAGTACTTC
>NA|TRBJ2-7|NA|TRBV27
CASPGTSGLLHEQYF
TGTGCCAGCCCTGGGACATCCGGACTCCTCCACGAGCAGTACTTC
>NA|TRBJ2-1|NA|TRBV9
CASSFVPNNEQFF
TGTGCCAGCAGTTTCGTCCCAAACAATGAGCAGTTCTTC
>many|TRBJ2-3|NA|TRBV7-9
CASSLRRGGYTDTQYF
TGTGCCAGCAGCTTAAGGCGTGGCGGCTACACAGATACGCAGTATTTT
>many|TRBJ1-3|NA|TRBV9
CASSVATGGPGNTIYF
TGTGCCAGCAGCGTAGCTACCGGGGGGCCTGGAAACACCATATATTTT
>many|TRBJ1-5|TRBD1|TRBV6-5
CASSLGQGAQPQHF
TGTGCCAGCAGTTTAGGACAGGGGGCTCAGCCCCAGCATTTT
>few|TRBJ1-3|NA|TRBV4-1
CASSQDPRGKAGNTTYF
TGCGCCAGCAGCCAAGATCCAAGAGGGAAAGCTGGAAACACCACATATTTT